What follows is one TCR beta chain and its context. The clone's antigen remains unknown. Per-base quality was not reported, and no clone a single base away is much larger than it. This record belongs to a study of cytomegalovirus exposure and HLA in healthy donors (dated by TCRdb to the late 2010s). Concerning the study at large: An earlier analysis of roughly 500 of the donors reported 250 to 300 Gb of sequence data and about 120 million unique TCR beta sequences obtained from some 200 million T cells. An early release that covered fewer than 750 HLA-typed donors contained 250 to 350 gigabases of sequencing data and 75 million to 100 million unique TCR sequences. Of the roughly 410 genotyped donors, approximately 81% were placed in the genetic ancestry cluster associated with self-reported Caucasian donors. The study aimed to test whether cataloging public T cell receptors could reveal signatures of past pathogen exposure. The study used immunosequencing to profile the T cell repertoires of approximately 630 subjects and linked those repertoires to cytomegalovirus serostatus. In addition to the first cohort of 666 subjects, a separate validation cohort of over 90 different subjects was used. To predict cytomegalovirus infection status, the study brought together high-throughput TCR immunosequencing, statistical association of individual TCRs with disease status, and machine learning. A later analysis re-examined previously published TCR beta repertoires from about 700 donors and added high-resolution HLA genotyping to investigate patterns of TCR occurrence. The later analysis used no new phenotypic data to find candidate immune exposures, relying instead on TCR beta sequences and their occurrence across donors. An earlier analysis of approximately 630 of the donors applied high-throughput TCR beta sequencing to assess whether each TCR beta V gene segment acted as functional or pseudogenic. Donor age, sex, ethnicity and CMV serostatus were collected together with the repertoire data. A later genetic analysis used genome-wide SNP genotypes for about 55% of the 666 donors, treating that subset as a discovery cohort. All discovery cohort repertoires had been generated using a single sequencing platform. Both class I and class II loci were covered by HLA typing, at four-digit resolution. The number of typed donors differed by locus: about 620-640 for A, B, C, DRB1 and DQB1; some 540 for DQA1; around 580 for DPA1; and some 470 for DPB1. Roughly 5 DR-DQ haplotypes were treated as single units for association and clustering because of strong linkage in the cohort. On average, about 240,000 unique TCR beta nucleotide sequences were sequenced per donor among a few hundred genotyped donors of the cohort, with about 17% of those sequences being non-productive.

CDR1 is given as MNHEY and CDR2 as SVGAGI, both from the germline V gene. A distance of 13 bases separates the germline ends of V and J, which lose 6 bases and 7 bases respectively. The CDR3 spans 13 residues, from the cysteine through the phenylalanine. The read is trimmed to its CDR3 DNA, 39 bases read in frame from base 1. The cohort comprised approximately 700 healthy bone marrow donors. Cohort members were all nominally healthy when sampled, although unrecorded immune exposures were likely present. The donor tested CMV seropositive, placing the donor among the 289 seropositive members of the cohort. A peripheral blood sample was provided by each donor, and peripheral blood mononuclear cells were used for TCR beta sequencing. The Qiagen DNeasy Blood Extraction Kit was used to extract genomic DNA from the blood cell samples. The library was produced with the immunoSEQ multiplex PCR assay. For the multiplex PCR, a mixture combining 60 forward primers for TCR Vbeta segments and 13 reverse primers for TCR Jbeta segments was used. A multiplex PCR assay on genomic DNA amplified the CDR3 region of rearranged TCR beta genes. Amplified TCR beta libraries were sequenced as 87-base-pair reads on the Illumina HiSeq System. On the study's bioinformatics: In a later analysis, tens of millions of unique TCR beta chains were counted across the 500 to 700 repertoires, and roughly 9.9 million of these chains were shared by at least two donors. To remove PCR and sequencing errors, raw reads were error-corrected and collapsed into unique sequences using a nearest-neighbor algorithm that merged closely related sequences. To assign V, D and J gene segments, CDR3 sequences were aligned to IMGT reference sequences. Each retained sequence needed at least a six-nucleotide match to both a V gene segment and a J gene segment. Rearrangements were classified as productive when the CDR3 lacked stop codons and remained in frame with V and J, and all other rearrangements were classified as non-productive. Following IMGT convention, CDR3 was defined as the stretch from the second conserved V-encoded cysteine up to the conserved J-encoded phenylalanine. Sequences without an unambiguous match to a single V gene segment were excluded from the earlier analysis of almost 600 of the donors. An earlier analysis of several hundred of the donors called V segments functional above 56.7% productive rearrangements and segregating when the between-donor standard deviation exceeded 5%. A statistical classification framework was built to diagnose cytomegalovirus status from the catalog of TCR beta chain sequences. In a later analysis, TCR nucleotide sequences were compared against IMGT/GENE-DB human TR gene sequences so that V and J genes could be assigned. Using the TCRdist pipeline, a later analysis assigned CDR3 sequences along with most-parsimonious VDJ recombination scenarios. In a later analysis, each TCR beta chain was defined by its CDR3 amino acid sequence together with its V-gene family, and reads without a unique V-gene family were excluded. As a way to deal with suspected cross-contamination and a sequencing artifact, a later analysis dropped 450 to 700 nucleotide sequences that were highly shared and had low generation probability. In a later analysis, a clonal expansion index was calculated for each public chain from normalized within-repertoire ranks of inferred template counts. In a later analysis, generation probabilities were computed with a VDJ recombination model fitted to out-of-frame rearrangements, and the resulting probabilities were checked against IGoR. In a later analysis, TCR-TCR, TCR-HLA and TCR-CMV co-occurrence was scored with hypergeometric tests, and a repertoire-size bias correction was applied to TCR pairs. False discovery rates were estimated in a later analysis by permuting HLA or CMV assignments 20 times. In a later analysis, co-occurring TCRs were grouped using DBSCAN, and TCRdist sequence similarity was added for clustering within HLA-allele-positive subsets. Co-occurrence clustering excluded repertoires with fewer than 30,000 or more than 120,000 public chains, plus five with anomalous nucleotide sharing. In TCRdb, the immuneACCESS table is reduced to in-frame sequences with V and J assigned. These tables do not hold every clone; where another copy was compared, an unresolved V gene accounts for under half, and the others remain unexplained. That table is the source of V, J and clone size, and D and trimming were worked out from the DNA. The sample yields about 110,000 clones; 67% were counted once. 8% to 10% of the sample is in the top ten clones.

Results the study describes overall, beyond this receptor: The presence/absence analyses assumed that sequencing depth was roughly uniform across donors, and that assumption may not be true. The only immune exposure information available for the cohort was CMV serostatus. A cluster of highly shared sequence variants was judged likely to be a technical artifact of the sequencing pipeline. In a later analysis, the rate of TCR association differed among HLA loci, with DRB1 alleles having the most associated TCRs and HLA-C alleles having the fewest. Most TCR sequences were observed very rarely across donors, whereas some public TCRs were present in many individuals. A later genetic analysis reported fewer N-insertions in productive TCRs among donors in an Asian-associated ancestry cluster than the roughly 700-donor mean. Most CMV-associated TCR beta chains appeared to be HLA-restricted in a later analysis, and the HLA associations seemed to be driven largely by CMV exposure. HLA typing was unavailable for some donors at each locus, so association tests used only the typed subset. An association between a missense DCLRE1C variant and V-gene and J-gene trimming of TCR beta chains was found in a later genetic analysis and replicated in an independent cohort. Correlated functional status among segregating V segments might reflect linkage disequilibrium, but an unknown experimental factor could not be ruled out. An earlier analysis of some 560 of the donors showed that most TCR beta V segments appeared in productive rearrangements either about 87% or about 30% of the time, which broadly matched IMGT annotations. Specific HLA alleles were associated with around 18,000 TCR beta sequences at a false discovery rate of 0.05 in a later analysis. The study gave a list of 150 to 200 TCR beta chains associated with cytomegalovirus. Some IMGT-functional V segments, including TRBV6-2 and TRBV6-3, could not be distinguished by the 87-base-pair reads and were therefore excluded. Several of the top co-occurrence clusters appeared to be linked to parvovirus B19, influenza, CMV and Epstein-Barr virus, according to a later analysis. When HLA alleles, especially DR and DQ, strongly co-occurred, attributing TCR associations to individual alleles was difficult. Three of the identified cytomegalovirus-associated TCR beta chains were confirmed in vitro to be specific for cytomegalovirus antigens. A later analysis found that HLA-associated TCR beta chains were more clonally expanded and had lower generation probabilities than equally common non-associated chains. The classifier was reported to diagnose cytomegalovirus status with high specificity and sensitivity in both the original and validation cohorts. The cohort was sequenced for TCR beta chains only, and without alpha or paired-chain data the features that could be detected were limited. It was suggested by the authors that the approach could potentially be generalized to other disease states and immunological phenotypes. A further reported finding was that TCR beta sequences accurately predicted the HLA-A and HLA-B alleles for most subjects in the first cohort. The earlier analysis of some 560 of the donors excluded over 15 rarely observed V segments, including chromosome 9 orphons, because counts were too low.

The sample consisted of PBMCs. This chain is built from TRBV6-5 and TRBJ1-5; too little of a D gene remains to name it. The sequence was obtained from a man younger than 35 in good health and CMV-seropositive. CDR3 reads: CASRDRVGQPQHF. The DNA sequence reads TGTGCCAGCAGAGACCGGGTTGGGCAGCCCCAGCATTTT.